The TCR beta chain under discussion was sequenced for a study of identical twins. Study conclusions and caveats: Models underestimated TCR alpha sharing (out-of-frame) in monozygotic twins.

TCRdb recomputed calls from the 5' RACE reads with MiXCR, one row per CDR3 protein. This sample has some 460,000 distinct CDR3 sequences, with 11% to 15% found just once. V dropped 0 bases and J dropped 7 bases, with 10 bases sitting between them. Germline lookup yields CDR1 MNHEY and CDR2 SVGAGI. This CDR3 spans 15 amino acids. This clonotype has only a few counts. Its specificity is not known. These data were likewise used in another study, on yellow fever vaccine responses in identical twins. That paper adds: Twins reportedly showed a vaccine T cell response that seemed partly convergent and partly personalized.

The material sequenced was CD4+ T cells sorted from blood. The J gene is TRBJ1-6, the V gene TRBV6-5, with D perhaps matching TRBD1 (5 bases). This sequence was found in a woman between 18 and 30 years old in good health. CDR3 nucleotide sequence: TGTGCCAGCAGTTACTCGGGGGTGGTCAATTCACCCCTCCACTTT. Translating gives CASSYSGVVNSPLHF.